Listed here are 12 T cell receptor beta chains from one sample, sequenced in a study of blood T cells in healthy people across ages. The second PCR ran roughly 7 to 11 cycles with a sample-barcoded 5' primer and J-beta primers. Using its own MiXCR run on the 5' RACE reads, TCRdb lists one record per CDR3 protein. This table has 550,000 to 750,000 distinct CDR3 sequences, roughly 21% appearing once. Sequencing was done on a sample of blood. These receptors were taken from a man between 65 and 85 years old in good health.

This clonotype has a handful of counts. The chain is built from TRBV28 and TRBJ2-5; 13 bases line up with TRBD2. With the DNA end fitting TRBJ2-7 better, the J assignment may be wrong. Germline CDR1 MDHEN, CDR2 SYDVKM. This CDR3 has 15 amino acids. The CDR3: CASLEWTSGRAEQYF. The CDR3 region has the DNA TGTGCCAGTCTTGAGTGGACTAGCGGGAGAGCCGAGCAGTACTTC.

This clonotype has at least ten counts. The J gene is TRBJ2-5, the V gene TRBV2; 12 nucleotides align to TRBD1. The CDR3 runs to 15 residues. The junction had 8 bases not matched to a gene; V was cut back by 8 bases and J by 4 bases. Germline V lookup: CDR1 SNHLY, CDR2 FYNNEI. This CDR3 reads CASSPGQGATETQYF. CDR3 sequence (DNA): TGTGCCAGCTCACCGGGACAGGGGGCTACAGAGACCCAGTACTTC.

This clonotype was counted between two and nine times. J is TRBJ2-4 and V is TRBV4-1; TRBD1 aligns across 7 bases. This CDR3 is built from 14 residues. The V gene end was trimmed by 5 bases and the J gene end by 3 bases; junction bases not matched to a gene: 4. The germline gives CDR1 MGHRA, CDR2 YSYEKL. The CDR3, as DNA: TGCGCCAGCAGCATACAGGGGAGCAAAAACATTCAGTACTTC. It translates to CASSIQGSKNIQYF.

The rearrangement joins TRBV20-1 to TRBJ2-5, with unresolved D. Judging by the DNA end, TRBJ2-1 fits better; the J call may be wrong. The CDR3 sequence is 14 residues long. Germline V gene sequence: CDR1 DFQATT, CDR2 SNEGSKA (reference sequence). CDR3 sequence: CSAPPTGFPLEQFF. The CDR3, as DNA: TGCAGTGCTCCTCCAACGGGCTTCCCGCTAGAGCAGTTCTTC.

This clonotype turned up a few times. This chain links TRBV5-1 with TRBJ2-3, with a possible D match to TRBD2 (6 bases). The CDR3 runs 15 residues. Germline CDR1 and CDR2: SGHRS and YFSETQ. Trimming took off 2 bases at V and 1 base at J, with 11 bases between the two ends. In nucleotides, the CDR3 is TGCGCCAGCAGCTTTGGCGGGACGGGCACAGATACGCAGTATTTT. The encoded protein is CASSFGGTGTDTQYF.

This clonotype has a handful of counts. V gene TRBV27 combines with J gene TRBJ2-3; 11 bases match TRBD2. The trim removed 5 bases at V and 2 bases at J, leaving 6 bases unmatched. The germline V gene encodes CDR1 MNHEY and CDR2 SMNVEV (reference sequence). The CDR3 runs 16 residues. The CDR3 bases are TGTGCCAGCAGTCTCCTGGGACTAGCGGTCACAGATACGCAGTATTTT. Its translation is CASSLLGLAVTDTQYF.

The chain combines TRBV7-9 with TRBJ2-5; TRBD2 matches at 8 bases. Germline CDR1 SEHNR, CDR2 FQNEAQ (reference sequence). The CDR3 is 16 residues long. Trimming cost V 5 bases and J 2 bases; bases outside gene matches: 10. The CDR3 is CASSEGNPSGQETQYF. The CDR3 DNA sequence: TGTGCCAGCAGCGAAGGCAATCCTAGCGGGCAAGAGACCCAGTACTTC. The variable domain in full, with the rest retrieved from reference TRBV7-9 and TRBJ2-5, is DTGVSQNPRHKITKRGQNVTFRCDPISEHNRLYWYRQTLGQGPEFLTYFQNEAQLEKSRLLSDRFSAERPKGSFSTLEIQRTEQGDSAMYLCASSEGNPSGQETQYFGPGTRLLVL.

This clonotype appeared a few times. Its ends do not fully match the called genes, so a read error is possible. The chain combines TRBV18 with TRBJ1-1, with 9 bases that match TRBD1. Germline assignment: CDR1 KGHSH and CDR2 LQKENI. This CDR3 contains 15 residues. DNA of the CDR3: TGTGCCGGCTCATCCCAGGGACAGGGTTATACTGAAGCTTTCTTT. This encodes CAGSSQGQGYTEAFF.

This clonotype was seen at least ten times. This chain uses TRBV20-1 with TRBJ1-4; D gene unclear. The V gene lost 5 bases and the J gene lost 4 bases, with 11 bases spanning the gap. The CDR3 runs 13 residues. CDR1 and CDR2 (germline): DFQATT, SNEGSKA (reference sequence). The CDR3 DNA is TGCAGTGCTCCCGGCGAGCGTAATGAAAAACTGTTTTTT. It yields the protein CSAPGERNEKLFF.

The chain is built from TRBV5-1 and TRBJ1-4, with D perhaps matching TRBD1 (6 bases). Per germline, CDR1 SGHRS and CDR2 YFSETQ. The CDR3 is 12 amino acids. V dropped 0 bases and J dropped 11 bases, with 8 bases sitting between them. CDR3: CASSLDRDKLFF. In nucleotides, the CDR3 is TGCGCCAGCAGCTTGGACAGGGACAAACTGTTTTTT.

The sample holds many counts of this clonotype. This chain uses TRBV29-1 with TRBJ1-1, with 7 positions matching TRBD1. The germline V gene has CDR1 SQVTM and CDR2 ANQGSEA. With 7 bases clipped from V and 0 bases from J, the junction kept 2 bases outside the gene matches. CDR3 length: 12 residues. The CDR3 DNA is TGCAGCGGGGGACAGTTGAACACTGAAGCTTTCTTT. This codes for CSGGQLNTEAFF.

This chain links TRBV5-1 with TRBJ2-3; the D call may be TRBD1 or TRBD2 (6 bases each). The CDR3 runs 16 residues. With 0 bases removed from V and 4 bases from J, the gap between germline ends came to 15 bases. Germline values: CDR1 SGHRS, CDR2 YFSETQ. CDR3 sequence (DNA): TGCGCCAGCAGCTTGGATGGCAGGGGAGGATCAGATACGCAGTATTTT. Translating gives CASSLDGRGGSDTQYF.